The subject of this entry is one T cell receptor beta chain. The sample is drawn from a study of blood T cell repertoires in COVID-19. The overall study: Samples taken during acute and convalescent COVID-19 were collected in the United States, Italy and Spain. Sources were T cells, B-cell-depleted T cells, or PBMCs; the material itself was cDNA or gDNA.

Authors' processing steps: Counts of nucleated cells, estimated from reference gene primer amplification, were obtained. Sequencing used immunoSEQ multiplex PCR; TCRdb keeps in-frame clones, though not all of them. V and J calls and clone size are as listed in that table; D and trimming were resolved from the DNA. The repertoire holds around 94,000 clones, with roughly 92% as singletons. During active infection, Seattle patients enrolled and were then monitored through disease. This sequence was found in a woman between 50 and 59 years old with COVID-19, enrolled during active disease. The sample taken for sequencing was peripheral blood.

In nucleotides, the CDR3 is TGTGCCAGCAGCTTAGCGCCATTGGCCACAGATACGCAGTATTTT. This encodes CASSLAPLATDTQYF. The chain has TRBV7-8 and TRBJ2-3; D is unclear. This CDR3 is 15 amino acids long. The ends were cut back, 0 bases at V and 2 bases at J, with 9 bases in the middle. Germline V lookup: CDR1 SGHVS, CDR2 FQNEAQ.